One sample yielded the 13 T cell receptor beta chains listed below, sequenced in a study of Ad26.COV2.S vaccination and SARS-CoV-2 variants. Using immunoSEQ multiplex PCR, the repertoire was profiled, and TCRdb retains in-frame clones only, with some absent. This table has about 390,000 clones, roughly 90% appearing once. Indicated treatment: around 19 received Ad26.COV2.S at low or high dose, single or two shots; about 5 received placebo; per-sample allocation not given. Sampling happened 63 days after the first vaccine or placebo injection. The sequencing used peripheral blood, collected in a trial of Ad26.COV2.S vaccine versus placebo. All receptors come from a person between 18 and 65 years old who received the Ad26.COV2.S COVID-19 vaccine or a placebo.

The rearrangement joins TRBV5-6 to TRBJ2-1, with D possibly being TRBD2 (6 bases). V dropped 4 bases and J dropped 3 bases, with 20 bases sitting between them. Per germline, CDR1 SGHDT and CDR2 YYEEEE. The CDR3 loop spans 17 amino acids. For the CDR3, the DNA is TGTGCCAGCAGCCCCGCCCCTGCGCGGGGCGGCTACAATGAGCAGTTCTTC. This encodes CASSPAPARGGYNEQFF.

This chain joins TRBV11-2 and TRBJ1-1; TRBD1 matches 9 bases. The CDR3 runs to 14 residues. Germline CDR1 is SGHAT and CDR2 is FQNNGV. Germline trimming cut 5 bases from V and 2 bases from J; bases unmatched to any gene: 3. CDR3 sequence: CASSPGQGNTEAFF. The CDR3 region has the DNA TGTGCCAGCAGCCCGGGACAGGGAAACACTGAAGCTTTCTTT.

The rearrangement uses TRBV27 and TRBJ2-7; D is perhaps TRBD1 (8 bases). With 0 bases removed from V and 5 bases from J, the gap between germline ends came to 23 bases. CDR3 length: 18 residues. Germline CDR1 is MNHEY and CDR2 is SMNVEV (reference sequence). The CDR3 DNA reads TGTGCCAGCAGTTTATCGCCCACAGGGGGGGGCCAGGGCCACGAGCAGTACTTC. The encoded protein is CASSLSPTGGGQGHEQYF.

The chain combines TRBV28 with TRBJ2-2; weak D call: TRBD2 (5 bases). The V gene lost 3 bases and the J gene lost 1 base, with 9 bases spanning the gap. The CDR3 consists of 15 residues. Germline assignment: CDR1 MDHEN and CDR2 SYDVKM. CDR3 sequence reads: CASSFAGQNTGELFF. In DNA, the CDR3 is TGTGCCAGCAGTTTTGCGGGTCAGAACACCGGGGAGCTGTTTTTT.

The V and J genes are TRBV4-3 and TRBJ2-7, with TRBD1 identical over 8 bases. From germline, CDR1 is LGHNA and CDR2 YSLEER. Germline trimming cut 5 bases from V and 8 bases from J; bases unmatched to any gene: 8. The CDR3 extends over 13 amino acids. CDR3 DNA sequence: TGCGCCAGCAGCTCAGACAGGGGCGGCAAGCAGTACTTC. Amino acids: CASSSDRGGKQYF.

This rearrangement joins TRBV29-1 to TRBJ2-3; weak D call: TRBD2 (5 bases). This CDR3 spans 14 amino acids. CDR1 is SQVTM and CDR2 is ANQGSEA in the germline V gene. The ends were cut back, 4 bases at V and 2 bases at J, with 13 bases in the middle. DNA for the CDR3: TGCAGCGTTGTACGGCACGGGAACACAGATACGCAGTATTTT. Encoded protein: CSVVRHGNTDTQYF.

The rearrangement links TRBV5-1 to TRBJ2-5, with a possible D match to TRBD2 (7 bases). V lost 1 base to trimming and J lost 7 bases, with 17 bases between them. Germline assignment: CDR1 SGHRS and CDR2 YFSETQ. This CDR3 has 15 amino acids. CDR3 coding DNA: TGCGCCAGCAGCTTGAGTTCCCGGGGAGGGGGGACCCAGTACTTC. It is translated as CASSLSSRGGGTQYF.

The rearrangement links TRBV7-8 to TRBJ2-4; D is unclear. CDR3 length: 18 residues. Germline V gene lookup returns CDR1 SGHVS and CDR2 FQNEAQ. Trimming left V 5 bases short and J 4 bases short, with 24 bases between. The CDR3 is CASSVRASGFQEKNIQYF. The CDR3, as DNA: TGTGCCAGCAGCGTCCGGGCCAGTGGATTCCAGGAAAAAAACATTCAGTACTTC.

The V and J genes are TRBV27 and TRBJ2-1; maybe TRBD2 (6 bases). V was shortened by 3 bases and J by 5 bases, with 8 bases between the two germline ends. The germline V gene encodes CDR1 MNHEY and CDR2 SMNVEV (reference sequence). This CDR3 contains 13 residues. The CDR3 reads CASSLGLDNEQFF. The DNA for the CDR3 is TGTGCCAGCAGTTTGGGACTCGACAATGAGCAGTTCTTC.

The chain recombines TRBV18 with TRBJ2-7; D gene uncertain. The CDR3 is 14 residues long. The V and J ends lost 4 bases and 3 bases respectively, with 13 bases between them. The germline gives CDR1 KGHSH, CDR2 LQKENI. CDR3 sequence: CASSRTPTGYEQYF. For the CDR3, the DNA is TGTGCCAGCTCACGGACGCCCACGGGCTACGAGCAGTACTTC.

The V gene is TRBV10-2, the J gene TRBJ2-7, with 9 nucleotides matching TRBD2. This CDR3 comprises 15 residues. Trimming took 3 bases from V and 4 from J; bases not matched to a gene: 7. The germline V gene encodes CDR1 WSHSY and CDR2 SAAADI. CDR3 DNA: TGCGCCAGCAGTGACGTCGGACTAGCGCTTTACGAGCAGTACTTC. It is translated as CASSDVGLALYEQYF.

This chain uses TRBV4-3 with TRBJ1-1, with D tentatively TRBD1 (6 bases). Germline lookup yields CDR1 LGHNA and CDR2 YSLEER. The CDR3 is 14 residues long. The ends were cut back, 0 bases at V and 5 bases at J, with 10 bases in the middle. CDR3 DNA sequence: TGCGCCAGCAGCCAAGAGGGGGCGCGAACTGAAGCTTTCTTT. This gives the protein CASSQEGARTEAFF.

This clone was recorded only once. At one of its ends the junction is not consistent with the germline gene, which may arise from a read error. The rearrangement uses TRBV27 and TRBJ2-6; D is ambiguous. Per the germline V gene, CDR1 is MNHEY and CDR2 is SMNVEV (reference sequence). This CDR3 has 16 residues. CDR3 in amino acids: CASGFGRTSGANVLTF. In DNA form, the CDR3 reads TGTGCCAGCGGTTTCGGACGGACCTCTGGGGCCAACGTCCTGACTTTC.